One and the same sample provided the 3 T cell receptor beta chains below, sequenced in a study of cytomegalovirus exposure and HLA in healthy donors. The data were produced by immunoSEQ multiplex PCR, yet TCRdb's version contains in-frame clones alone and is incomplete. This table holds 120,000 to 150,000 clones, over 80% found once. The specimen was PBMCs. The origin of the receptors is a man younger than 30 in good health and CMV-seropositive.

The V gene is TRBV7-8, the J gene TRBJ1-5, with 8 bases identical to TRBD1. CDR1 SGHVS and CDR2 FQNEAQ come from the germline V gene. J gave up 2 bases and V 3 bases, and 6 bases lay outside the gene matches. The CDR3 covers 16 residues. CDR3 in DNA: TGTGCCAGCAGCTTTTCCTTGGACAGGGGCAATCAGCCCCAGCATTTT. The encoded protein is CASSFSLDRGNQPQHF.

This clone has only a few counts. The chain carries TRBV6-5 and TRBJ2-7; D is perhaps TRBD2 (5 bases). This CDR3 spans 13 amino acids. CDR1 is MNHEY, CDR2 SVGAGI, per germline. V lost 8 bases to trimming and J lost 5 bases, with 16 bases between them. This CDR3 reads CASWTDPSHEQYF. The CDR3 DNA reads as TGTGCCAGCTGGACTGATCCGTCCCACGAGCAGTACTTC.

CDR3 nucleotides: TGTGCCACCAAATGGGCTTCTAACTATGGCTACACCTTC. Amino acids: CATKWASNYGYTF. This chain connects TRBV28 to TRBJ1-2; unclear D gene. The germline V gene encodes CDR1 MDHEN and CDR2 SYDVKM. The V and J ends lost 10 bases and 0 bases respectively, with 12 bases between them. The CDR3 loop spans 13 amino acids.